This record looks at one T cell receptor beta chain sequence and its context. Antigen unknown. This sample was taken from a study of identical twins. Findings and limits, study-wide: Part of the zero-insertion signal could reflect confounding by invariant MAIT and iNKT cells. In drawing conclusions, the study used cross-sectional statistical analysis and did not follow the same donors. Carriage of fewer insertions was seen in abundant cord blood beta clonotypes, whereas memory repertoires showed none.

TCRdb re-called the 5' RACE reads through MiXCR, storing one row per CDR3 protein. The table lists around 530,000 distinct CDR3 sequences, roughly 15% of them singletons. These data were likewise used in another study, on yellow fever vaccine responses in identical twins.

The sample consisted of CD4+ T cells sorted from blood. The clonotype comes from a young woman in good health.

CDR3 region: CASSYSLQGAAFF. The CDR3 nucleotides read TGTGCCAGCAGTTACTCGCTCCAGGGGGCAGCTTTCTTT. The rearrangement links TRBV6-5 to TRBJ1-1; the match to TRBD1 covers 8 bases. This CDR3 comprises 13 residues. Unmatched junction bases numbered 4, after V lost 0 bases and J lost 10 bases. Germline V CDR1 and CDR2: MNHEY, SVGAGI.